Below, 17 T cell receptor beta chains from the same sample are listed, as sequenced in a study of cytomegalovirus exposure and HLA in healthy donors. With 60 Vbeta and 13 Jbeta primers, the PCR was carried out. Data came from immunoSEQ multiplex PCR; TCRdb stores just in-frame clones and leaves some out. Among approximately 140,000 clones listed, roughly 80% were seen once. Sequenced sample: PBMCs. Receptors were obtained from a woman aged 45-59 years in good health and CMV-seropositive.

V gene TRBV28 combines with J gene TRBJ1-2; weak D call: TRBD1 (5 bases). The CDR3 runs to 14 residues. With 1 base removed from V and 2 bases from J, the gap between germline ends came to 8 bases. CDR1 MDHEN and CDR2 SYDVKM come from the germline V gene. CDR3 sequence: CASSLYAGNYGYTF. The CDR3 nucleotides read TGTGCCAGCAGTTTATACGCAGGGAACTATGGCTACACCTTC.

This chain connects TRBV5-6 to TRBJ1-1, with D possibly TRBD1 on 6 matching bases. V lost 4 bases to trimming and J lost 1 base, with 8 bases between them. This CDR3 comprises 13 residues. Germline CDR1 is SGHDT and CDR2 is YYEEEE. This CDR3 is CASSLQGNTEAFF. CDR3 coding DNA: TGTGCCAGCAGCCTACAGGGGAACACTGAAGCTTTCTTT.

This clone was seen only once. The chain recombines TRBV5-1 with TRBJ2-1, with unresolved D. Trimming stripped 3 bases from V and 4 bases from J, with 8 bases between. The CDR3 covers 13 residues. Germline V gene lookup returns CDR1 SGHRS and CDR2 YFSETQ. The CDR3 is CASSSTRYNEQFF. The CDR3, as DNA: TGCGCCAGCAGCTCCACCCGGTACAATGAGCAGTTCTTC.

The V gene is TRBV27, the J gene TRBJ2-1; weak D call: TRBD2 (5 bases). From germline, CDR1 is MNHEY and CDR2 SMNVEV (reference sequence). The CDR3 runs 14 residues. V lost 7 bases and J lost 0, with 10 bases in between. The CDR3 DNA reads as TGTGCCAGCATAGGACTCCGCTCCTACAATGAGCAGTTCTTC. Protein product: CASIGLRSYNEQFF.

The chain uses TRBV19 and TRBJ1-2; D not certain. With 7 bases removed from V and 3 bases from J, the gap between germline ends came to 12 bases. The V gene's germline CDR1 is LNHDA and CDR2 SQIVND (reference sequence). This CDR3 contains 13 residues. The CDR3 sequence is CASTRTEDYGYTF. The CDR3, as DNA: TGTGCCAGTACCCGGACGGAGGACTATGGCTACACCTTC.

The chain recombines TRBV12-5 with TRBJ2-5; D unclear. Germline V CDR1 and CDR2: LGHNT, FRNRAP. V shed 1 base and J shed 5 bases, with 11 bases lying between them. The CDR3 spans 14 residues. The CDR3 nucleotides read TGTGCTAGTGGTTTGGGTGCTAGTAGTGAGACCCAGTACTTC. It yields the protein CASGLGASSETQYF.

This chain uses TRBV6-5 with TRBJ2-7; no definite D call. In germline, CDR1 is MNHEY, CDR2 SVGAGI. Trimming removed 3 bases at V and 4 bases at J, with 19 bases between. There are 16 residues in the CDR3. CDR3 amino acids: CASSYNPGSSPYEQYF. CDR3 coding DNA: TGTGCCAGCAGTTATAACCCGGGTTCCAGCCCGTACGAGCAGTACTTC.

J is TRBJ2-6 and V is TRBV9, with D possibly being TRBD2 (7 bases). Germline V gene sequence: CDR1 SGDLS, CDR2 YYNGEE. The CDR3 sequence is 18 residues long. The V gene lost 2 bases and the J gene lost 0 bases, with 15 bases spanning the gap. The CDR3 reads CASSVSRGANSGANVLTF. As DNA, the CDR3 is TGTGCCAGCAGCGTCAGTCGGGGGGCTAACTCTGGGGCCAACGTCCTGACTTTC.

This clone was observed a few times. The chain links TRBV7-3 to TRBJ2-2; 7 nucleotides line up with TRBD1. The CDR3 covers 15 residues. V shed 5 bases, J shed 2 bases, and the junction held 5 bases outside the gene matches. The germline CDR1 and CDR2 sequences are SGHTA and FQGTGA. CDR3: CASSKGTDNTGELFF. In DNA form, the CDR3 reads TGTGCCAGCAGCAAAGGGACAGATAACACCGGGGAGCTGTTTTTT.

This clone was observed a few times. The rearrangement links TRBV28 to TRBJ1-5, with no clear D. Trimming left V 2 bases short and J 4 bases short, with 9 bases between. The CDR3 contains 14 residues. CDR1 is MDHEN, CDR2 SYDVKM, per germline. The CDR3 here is CASSLVQKNQPQHF. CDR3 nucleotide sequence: TGTGCCAGCAGTTTAGTACAGAAAAATCAGCCCCAGCATTTT.

CDR3 DNA: TGTGCCAGCAGCCAAGGGGGCCCAACTTACCGCACAGATACGCAGTATTTT. It is translated as CASSQGGPTYRTDTQYF. V usage is TRBV4-2 and J usage is TRBJ2-3, with D possibly matching TRBD1 (5 bases). The V and J ends lost 1 base and 1 base respectively, with 15 bases between them. The CDR3 length is 17 residues. Germline-derived CDR1 and CDR2 are LGHNA and YNFKEQ.

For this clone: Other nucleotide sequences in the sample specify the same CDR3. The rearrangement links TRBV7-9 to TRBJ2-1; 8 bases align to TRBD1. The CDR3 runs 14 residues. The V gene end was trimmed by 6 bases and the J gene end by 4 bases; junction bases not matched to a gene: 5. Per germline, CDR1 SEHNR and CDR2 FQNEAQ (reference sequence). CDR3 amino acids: CASRPTGVYNEQFF. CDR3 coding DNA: TGTGCCAGCAGGCCGACAGGGGTTTACAATGAGCAGTTCTTC.

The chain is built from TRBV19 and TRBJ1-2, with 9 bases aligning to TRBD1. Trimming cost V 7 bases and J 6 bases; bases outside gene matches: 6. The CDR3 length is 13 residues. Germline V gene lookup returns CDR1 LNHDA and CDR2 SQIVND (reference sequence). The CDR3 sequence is CASTKGTGHGYTF. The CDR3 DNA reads TGTGCCAGTACGAAAGGGACAGGGCATGGCTACACCTTC. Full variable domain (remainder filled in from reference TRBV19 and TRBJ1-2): DGGITQSPKYLFRKEGQNVTLSCEQNLNHDAMYWYRQDPGQGLRLIYYSQIVNDFQKGDIAEGYSVSREKKESFPLTVTSAQKNPTAFYLCASTKGTGHGYTFGSGTRLTVV.

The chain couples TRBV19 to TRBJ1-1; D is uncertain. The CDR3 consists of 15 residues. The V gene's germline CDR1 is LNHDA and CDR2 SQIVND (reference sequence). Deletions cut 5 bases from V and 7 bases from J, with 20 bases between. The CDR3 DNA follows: TGTGCCAGTAGTCCCTCGATGAGGGCCTCGGGTGAAGCTTTCTTT. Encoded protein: CASSPSMRASGEAFF.

The CDR3 spells CASTRTSGGPGELFF. The CDR3 bases are TGTGCCAGTACCCGGACTAGCGGGGGGCCCGGGGAGCTGTTTTTT. V is TRBV19 and J is TRBJ2-2; 14 bases fit TRBD2. Germline CDR1 LNHDA, CDR2 SQIVND (reference sequence). The CDR3 sequence is 15 residues long. V dropped 7 bases and J dropped 6; count of bases not matched to a gene: 4.

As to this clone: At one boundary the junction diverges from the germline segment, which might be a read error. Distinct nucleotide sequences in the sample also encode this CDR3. The CDR3 here is CASRAGGTDTQYF. DNA of the CDR3: TGTGCCTCGAGGGCGGGGGGCACAGATACGCAGTACTTT. The chain employs TRBV27 and TRBJ2-3, with 8 bases identical to TRBD2. This CDR3 contains 13 residues. Per germline, CDR1 MNHEY and CDR2 SMNVEV (reference sequence).

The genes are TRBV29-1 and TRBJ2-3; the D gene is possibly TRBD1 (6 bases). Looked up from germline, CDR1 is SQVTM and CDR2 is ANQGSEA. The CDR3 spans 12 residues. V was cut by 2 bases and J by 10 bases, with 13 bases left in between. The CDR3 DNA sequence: TGCAGCGTTGAATGGGGACAAAAGGCGCAGTATTTT. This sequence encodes CSVEWGQKAQYF.